This is a list of T cell receptor beta chains from one sample in a study of early T cells in non-severe SARS-CoV-2 infection. TCRdb recomputed calls from the 5' RACE reads with MiXCR, one row per CDR3 protein. The repertoire holds approximately 64,000 distinct CDR3 sequences, roughly a fifth seen once, with 15% to 20% in the top ten. Sequences were derived from whole blood, sampled at baseline. The source is an adult who was a healthcare worker with PCR-confirmed SARS-CoV-2 infection or an uninfected control (not recorded which). Both conserved end residues are part of each CDR3.

V gene: TRBV6-1
CDR3 length: 15
CDR3 protein: CASRRGVGPNQPQHF

V gene: TRBV5-1
CDR3 length: 15
CDR3 protein: CASSLLGGNTGELFF

V gene: TRBV6-1
CDR3 length: 13
CDR3 protein: CAVQRENHHEQYF

V gene: TRBV20-1
CDR3 length: 15
CDR3 protein: CSAREPGQGNSPLHF

V gene: TRBV30
CDR3 length: 14
CDR3 protein: CAWSPLRQNYGYTF

V gene: TRBV12-3/TRBV12-4
CDR3 length: 13
CDR3 protein: CASSSLHTDTQYF

V gene: TRBV7-9
CDR3 length: 13
CDR3 protein: CASSLTSNQPQHF

V gene: TRBV6-5
CDR3 length: 15
CDR3 protein: CASSPATGAGEKLFF

V gene: TRBV6-1
CDR3 length: 15
CDR3 protein: CASSEGLGTGSPLHF

V gene: TRBV3-1
CDR3 length: 14
CDR3 protein: CASSQNRLAAEQFF

V gene: TRBV6-2/TRBV6-3
CDR3 length: 11
CDR3 protein: CASSGHFGYTF

V gene: TRBV12-3/TRBV12-4
CDR3 length: 14
CDR3 protein: CASITGGFDTEAFF

V gene: TRBV27
CDR3 length: 14
CDR3 protein: CASRAGGSTDTQYF

V gene: TRBV20-1
CDR3 length: 16
CDR3 protein: CSVSPNLAGASWEQYF

V gene: TRBV11-2
CDR3 length: 15
CDR3 protein: CASSQGVSSNQPQHF

V gene: TRBV7-9
CDR3 length: 14
CDR3 protein: CASSPDRFNSPLHF

V gene: TRBV20-1
CDR3 length: 14
CDR3 protein: CSAREVTVNYGYTF

V gene: TRBV20-1
CDR3 length: 14
CDR3 protein: CSAILQDRVYEQYF

V gene: TRBV20-1
CDR3 length: 13
CDR3 protein: CSASPGGQETQYF

V gene: TRBV6-2/TRBV6-3
CDR3 length: 13
CDR3 protein: CASSAGGTDTQYF

V gene: TRBV20-1
CDR3 length: 11
CDR3 protein: CSATPNTEAFF

V gene: TRBV27
CDR3 length: 13
CDR3 protein: CASSSTGNYGYTF

V gene: TRBV3-1
CDR3 length: 13
CDR3 protein: CASSPGAPTEAFF

V gene: TRBV3-1
CDR3 length: 19
CDR3 protein: CASSHSFSGGPSSYNEQFF

V gene: TRBV15
CDR3 length: 13
CDR3 protein: CATSRWPPNEQFF

V gene: TRBV30
CDR3 length: 16
CDR3 protein: CAWSVVGLAGYNEQFF

V gene: TRBV7-8
CDR3 length: 13
CDR3 protein: CASSLRQGETQYF

V gene: TRBV2
CDR3 length: 15
CDR3 protein: CASSGSSGAGDTQYF

V gene: TRBV6-1
CDR3 length: 15
CDR3 protein: CASSEPGRSTYEQYF

V gene: TRBV20-1
CDR3 length: 14
CDR3 protein: CSAPRFASGETQYF

V gene: TRBV20-1
CDR3 length: 12
CDR3 protein: CSAREEPPGPFF

V gene: TRBV19
CDR3 length: 16
CDR3 protein: CASSPQGHRWTNGYTF

V gene: TRBV5-1
CDR3 length: 13
CDR3 protein: CASSRAGDREQFF

V gene: TRBV7-2
CDR3 length: 16
CDR3 protein: CASSLALGMTQETQYF

V gene: TRBV20-1
CDR3 length: 11
CDR3 protein: CSARQGYEQYF

V gene: TRBV12-3/TRBV12-4
CDR3 length: 13
CDR3 protein: CASSLREWNEQYF

V gene: TRBV3-1
CDR3 length: 14
CDR3 protein: CASMRTSGNNEQFF

V gene: TRBV18
CDR3 length: 13
CDR3 protein: CASSPTGEQPQHF

V gene: TRBV7-3
CDR3 length: 14
CDR3 protein: CASSPGLVTGELFF

V gene: TRBV3-1
CDR3 length: 12
CDR3 protein: CASSQVPREQYF

V gene: TRBV20-1
CDR3 length: 14
CDR3 protein: CSALDRARSYEQYF

V gene: TRBV12-3/TRBV12-4
CDR3 length: 12
CDR3 protein: CASRSIGYGYTF

V gene: TRBV18
CDR3 length: 14
CDR3 protein: CASKSRTESYEQYF

V gene: TRBV5-1
CDR3 length: 14
CDR3 protein: CASRRAGTSSEQYF

V gene: TRBV19
CDR3 length: 14
CDR3 protein: CASDRGGFNQPQHF

V gene: TRBV29-1
CDR3 length: 13
CDR3 protein: CSVVGFLETEAFF

V gene: TRBV11-2
CDR3 length: 15
CDR3 protein: CASSGLAVSYNEQFF

V gene: TRBV18
CDR3 length: 17
CDR3 protein: CASSPPIGQRTSYEQYF

V gene: TRBV12-3/TRBV12-4
CDR3 length: 15
CDR3 protein: CASSFSTSGVETQYF